This T cell receptor beta chain was recovered during a study of shared T cell receptors in the human thymus. The table came from immunoSEQ multiplex PCR; TCRdb's copy has only in-frame clones and leaves some out. The repertoire has hundreds of thousands of clones, around 89% of them found once; the top ten carry approximately 0.01%. V dropped 5 bases and J dropped 10; count of bases not matched to a gene: 8. Germline V gene data show CDR1 as SGHNT and CDR2 as YENEEA. The CDR3 runs 15 residues. The same sample was also studied in work on human thymus T cells. That work states: Each of the donors was a healthy Finnish infant who was undergoing open corrective cardiac surgery for congenital heart defects. Resected material from corrective heart surgery provided the thymus tissue analysed. Thymic as well as blood repertoires seemed to favor certain V and J genes unevenly. Reports from related research described highly overlapping thymic repertoires among unrelated individuals.

The source of this sequence is a boy under two years old with a congenital heart defect. The sample taken for sequencing was thymocytes. The chain has TRBV11-3 and TRBJ2-1; TRBD2 matches at 13 bases. Here the CDR3 DNA reads TGTGCCAGCAGCCACGGACTAGCGGGGGCTCGGGAGCAGTTCTTC. It is translated as CASSHGLAGAREQFF.